Shown below are 25 T cell receptor beta chains from a single sample sequenced in a study of CD8+ T cells in alopecia areata (dated by TCRdb to the late 2010s). The treatment or condition label here, explained by the study, means: oral pan-JAK inhibitor, 5-10 mg twice daily. Library creation used the immunoSEQ multiplex PCR assay. RNA was extracted from all samples and reverse transcribed into cDNA, which served as template for TCR sequencing. TCRdb holds this immuneACCESS table with in-frame rearrangements only. Some clones are missing; in checked studies, unresolved V genes explain under half, and the rest has no known cause. Present in this sample are about 97,000 clones, approximately 63% of which were seen just once. Around 15% of the sample is taken by the ten largest. This specimen was CD8+ T cells sorted from blood, taken at approximately week 60, from a patient treated with tofacitinib. These receptors were collected from a human donor with alopecia areata.

The V gene is TRBV7-9, the J gene TRBJ1-1; possible D gene TRBD1, 5 bases. Looked up from germline, CDR1 is SEHNR and CDR2 is FQNEAQ (reference sequence). The CDR3 totals 16 residues. Trimming removed 1 base at V and 4 bases at J, with 16 bases between. The CDR3 is CASSLDRGFRGTEAFF. DNA of the CDR3: TGTGCCAGCAGCTTAGATCGGGGCTTCCGGGGCACTGAAGCTTTCTTT.

The chain uses TRBV30 and TRBJ1-2; D is unresolved. Germline assignment: CDR1 GTSNPN and CDR2 SVGIG (reference sequence). Trimming took 0 bases from V and 5 from J, leaving 7 bases between them. The CDR3 totals 12 residues. For the CDR3, the DNA is TGTGCCTGGAGTGTAGGGCCTTATGGCTACACCTTC. This encodes CAWSVGPYGYTF.

CDR3 in DNA: TGCGCCAGCAGCCCCTCTAGCGGGGTTATAGATACGCAGTATTTT. Translating it yields CASSPSSGVIDTQYF. The chain recombines TRBV5-1 with TRBJ2-3; TRBD2 matches at 9 bases. CDR3 size: 15 residues. V lost 4 bases to trimming and J lost 5 bases; unmatched junction nucleotides: 8. Germline CDR1 reads SGHRS; CDR2 reads YFSETQ.

The rearrangement joins TRBV4-1 to TRBJ2-7; 7 bases agree with TRBD2. From germline, CDR1 is MGHRA and CDR2 YSYEKL. V lost 4 bases to trimming and J lost 0 bases; unmatched junction nucleotides: 3. CDR3 length: 14 residues. CDR3 nucleotide sequence: TGCGCCAGCAGCCCCTGGGAGGGCTCCTACGAGCAGTACTTC. Translated, it gives CASSPWEGSYEQYF.

The chain has TRBV10-3 and TRBJ2-7, with D tentatively TRBD2 (6 bases). V was pared by 3 bases and J by 3 bases, with 9 bases between. Germline CDR1 ENHRY, CDR2 SYGVKD. CDR3 length equals 13 residues. The chain's CDR3 is CAISEVGGYEQYF. The CDR3 region has the DNA TGTGCCATCAGTGAAGTGGGGGGCTACGAGCAGTACTTC.

The chain is built from TRBV19 and TRBJ1-5, with TRBD1 as a possible D gene (6 bases). CDR1 is LNHDA, CDR2 SQIVND, per germline (reference sequence). V was cut by 3 bases and J by 4 bases, with 13 bases left in between. The CDR3 is 15 amino acids. In nucleotides, the CDR3 is TGTGCCAGTAGTATTTCTCGACAGGAAAATCAGCCCCAGCATTTT. Encoded protein: CASSISRQENQPQHF.

The CDR3: CASSRQGEYGYTF. The CDR3 DNA reads TGTGCCAGCAGTCGGCAGGGAGAGTATGGCTACACCTTC. The chain carries TRBV9 and TRBJ1-2; weak D call: TRBD1 (5 bases). The CDR3 loop spans 13 amino acids. Trimming took 5 bases from V and 5 from J, leaving 13 bases between them. Germline V CDR1 and CDR2: SGDLS, YYNGEE. Full variable domain (missing parts from reference TRBV9 and TRBJ1-2): DSGVTQTPKHLITATGQRVTLRCSPRSGDLSVYWYQQSLDQGLQFLIQYYNGEERAKGNILERFSAQQFPDLHSELNLSSLELGDSALYFCASSRQGEYGYTFGSGTRLTVV.

This chain joins TRBV7-2 and TRBJ1-2, with D hard to call. Per the germline V gene, CDR1 is SGHTA and CDR2 is FQGNSA. The CDR3 contains 13 residues. Trimming cost V 5 bases and J 6 bases, with 13 bases left between them. The CDR3 spells CASSMGRRDGYTF. The DNA of the CDR3 is TGTGCCAGCAGCATGGGCAGGCGTGATGGCTACACCTTC.

The V call is TRBV27, the J call TRBJ1-2; D may be TRBD1 (6 bases). The CDR3 is made up of 12 amino acids. Germline V lookup: CDR1 MNHEY, CDR2 SMNVEV (reference sequence). The V and J ends lost 6 bases and 6 bases respectively, with 11 bases between them. CDR3 region: CASSEGGNGYTF. In DNA, the CDR3 is TGTGCCAGCAGCGAAGGGGGTAATGGCTACACCTTC.

The chain joins TRBV23-1 to TRBJ2-3, with D uncertain. TRBV23-1 is flagged as an ORF with uncertain function. CDR3 length equals 14 residues. V was shortened by 2 bases and J by 2 bases, with 8 bases between the two germline ends. The CDR3 loop reads CASSQPNLTDTQYF. CDR3 DNA sequence: TGCGCCAGCAGTCAACCTAACCTCACAGATACGCAGTATTTT.

The chain is built from TRBV2 and TRBJ2-5; D not certain. The CDR3 is made up of 15 amino acids. Germline CDR1 is SNHLY and CDR2 is FYNNEI. V was shortened by 3 bases and J by 2 bases, with 13 bases between the two germline ends. This CDR3 reads CASSDLGMWQETQYF. The CDR3 DNA reads as TGTGCCAGCAGTGATCTGGGGATGTGGCAAGAGACCCAGTACTTC.

The chain links TRBV7-9 to TRBJ2-1; D may be TRBD1 (5 bases). Germline CDR1 SEHNR, CDR2 FQNEAQ (reference sequence). With 1 base removed from V and 6 bases from J, the gap between germline ends came to 13 bases. This CDR3 comprises 15 residues. The CDR3 loop is CASSLVQGLGNEQFF. The CDR3 DNA sequence: TGTGCCAGCAGCTTAGTTCAGGGTCTAGGCAATGAGCAGTTCTTC. Together with reference TRBV7-9 and TRBJ2-1, the CDR3 gives the full variable domain: DTGVSQNPRHKITKRGQNVTFRCDPISEHNRLYWYRQTLGQGPEFLTYFQNEAQLEKSRLLSDRFSAERPKGSFSTLEIQRTEQGDSAMYLCASSLVQGLGNEQFFGPGTRLTVL.

The chain links TRBV5-1 to TRBJ2-3; no reliable D call. Germline V CDR1 and CDR2: SGHRS, YFSETQ. The CDR3 loop spans 17 amino acids. Trimming stripped 0 bases from V and 1 base from J, with 15 bases between. This CDR3 is CASSLEGSTVRTDTQYF. For the CDR3, the DNA is TGCGCCAGCAGCTTGGAAGGGTCTACAGTACGCACAGATACGCAGTATTTT.

The rearrangement uses TRBV29-1 and TRBJ1-2; 7 bases line up with TRBD1. V lost 3 bases, J lost 2 bases, and 12 bases stayed unmatched. Germline values: CDR1 SQVTM, CDR2 ANQGSEA. This CDR3 contains 16 residues. CDR3 coding DNA: TGCAGCGTTGAGTCCCACGTGGAGGGGGCGAACTATGGCTACACCTTC. Protein sequence: CSVESHVEGANYGYTF.

The chain links TRBV27 to TRBJ2-2, with 11 bases aligning to TRBD1. CDR3 length equals 15 residues. Germline CDR1 MNHEY, CDR2 SMNVEV (reference sequence). Trimming took 6 bases from V and 4 from J; bases not matched to a gene: 4. DNA of the CDR3: TGTGCCAGCAGCTTGGGGACAGGGGGCACCGGGGAGCTGTTTTTT. Translated: CASSLGTGGTGELFF.

This clone was counted a few times. The chain is built from TRBV27 and TRBJ2-7; 9 bases map to TRBD2. Germline values: CDR1 MNHEY, CDR2 SMNVEV (reference sequence). Unmatched junction bases numbered 10, after V lost 8 bases and J lost 2 bases. This CDR3 region has 15 residues. The CDR3 DNA reads TGTGCCAGCTCCCCAGGCAGCGGGGGGCCCTACGAGCAGTACTTC. Encoded protein: CASSPGSGGPYEQYF.

The sample holds a few counts of this clone. The chain is built from TRBV4-1 and TRBJ1-2; D gene ambiguous. The V end was cut by 8 bases, the J end by 3 bases, with 19 bases between. This CDR3 contains 15 residues. The germline V gene has CDR1 MGHRA and CDR2 YSYEKL. The CDR3 reads CASLGPVRHDYGYTF. CDR3 nucleotides: TGCGCCAGCCTCGGACCTGTTCGACATGACTATGGCTACACCTTC.

This clone was counted only a few times. This chain joins TRBV5-6 and TRBJ1-5; D is unclear. Germline loops: CDR1 SGHDT, CDR2 YYEEEE. The V end lost 3 bases, the J end lost 9 bases, and 10 bases lay between the germline ends. This CDR3 has 12 residues. The CDR3: CASSYASGPQHF. The CDR3 region has the DNA TGTGCCAGCAGCTATGCCAGCGGGCCCCAGCATTTT. Filled out from reference TRBV5-6 and TRBJ1-5, the complete variable domain reads DAGVTQSPTHLIKTRGQQVTLRCSPKSGHDTVSWYQQALGQGPQFIFQYYEEEERQRGNFPDRFSGHQFPNYSSELNVNALLLGDSALYLCASSYASGPQHFGDGTRLSIL.

This chain connects TRBV30 to TRBJ2-7; the D is unclear. The V end was cut by 1 base, the J end by 6 bases, with 10 bases between. The CDR3 length is 12 residues. Germline CDR1 and CDR2: GTSNPN and SVGIG (reference sequence). The CDR3 region is CAWSGPKAEQYF. The CDR3 DNA sequence: TGTGCCTGGAGTGGACCGAAGGCCGAGCAGTACTTC. Complete variable domain (other parts from reference TRBV30 and TRBJ2-7): SQTIHQWPATLVQPVGSPLSLECTVEGTSNPNLYWYRQAAGRGLQLLFYSVGIGQISSEVPQNLSASRPQDRQFILSSKKLLLSDSGFYLCAWSGPKAEQYFGPGTRLTVT.

The CDR3 sequence is CASNTVRDQPQHF. CDR3 in DNA: TGCGCCAGTAACACAGTCAGGGATCAGCCCCAGCATTTT. V usage is TRBV10-2 and J usage is TRBJ1-5, with TRBD1 as a possible D gene (5 bases). CDR1 and CDR2 (germline): WSHSY, SAAADI. V shed 9 bases and J shed 5 bases, with 14 bases lying between them. CDR3 size: 13 residues.

This clone showed up just a few times. The chain employs TRBV29-1 and TRBJ2-7; 7 bases line up with TRBD2. Germline V gene lookup returns CDR1 SQVTM and CDR2 ANQGSEA. V shed 0 bases, J shed 2 bases, and the junction held 4 bases outside the gene matches. The CDR3 consists of 14 residues. The CDR3 loop reads CSVEDQRDPYEQYF. In nucleotides, the CDR3 is TGCAGCGTTGAAGATCAGCGGGATCCCTACGAGCAGTACTTC.

This clone was seen only a few times. The J gene is TRBJ2-1, the V gene TRBV7-9, with 10 bases that match TRBD1. The CDR3 extends over 13 amino acids. Trimming removed 10 bases from V and 5 bases from J; junction bases left unmatched: 5. Germline assignment: CDR1 SEHNR and CDR2 FQNEAQ (reference sequence). In DNA, the CDR3 is TGTGCCACCGGGACAGGGGATAACAATGAGCAGTTCTTC. This translates into CATGTGDNNEQFF.

This chain uses TRBV4-1 with TRBJ2-7; D may be TRBD1 (6 bases). From germline, CDR1 is MGHRA and CDR2 YSYEKL. The CDR3 sequence is 14 residues long. Trimming left V 3 bases short and J 2 bases short, with 11 bases between. The CDR3 nucleotides are TGCGCCAGCAGCCAGCGGACAGTGGCCTACGAGCAGTACTTC. Residues: CASSQRTVAYEQYF.

This clone was picked up a small number of times. The J gene is TRBJ2-7, the V gene TRBV19; no clear D. CDR1 and CDR2 from the germline V gene are LNHDA and SQIVND (reference sequence). V lost 5 bases to trimming and J lost 3 bases, with 8 bases between them. The CDR3 loop spans 12 amino acids. DNA for the CDR3: TGTGCCAGTAGTTTTAACAGCTACGAGCAGTACTTC. Protein: CASSFNSYEQYF.

This chain joins TRBV29-1 and TRBJ1-2, with 8 bases fitting TRBD1. Germline CDR1 and CDR2: SQVTM and ANQGSEA. This CDR3 contains 14 residues. V shed 5 bases, J shed 3 bases, and the junction held 8 bases outside the gene matches. The CDR3 region has the DNA TGCAGCGTTCGTGAGACAGGGGTGGACTATGGCTACACCTTC. Translating it yields CSVRETGVDYGYTF. The entire variable domain, with the rest obtained from reference TRBV29-1 and TRBJ1-2, is as follows: SAVISQKPSRDICQRGTSLTIQCQVDSQVTMMFWYRQQPGQSLTLIATANQGSEATYESGFVIDKFPISRPNLTFSTLTVSNMSPEDSSIYLCSVRETGVDYGYTFGSGTRLTVV.